Following are 20 T cell receptor beta chains from one sample sequenced in a study of CD8 T cells in Susac syndrome. About 0.5 to 1 ug RNA was reverse transcribed with random hexamers. MiXCR, run by TCRdb on the immunoSEQ multiplex PCR reads, gives a single entry per CDR3 protein. The repertoire includes about 400,000 distinct CDR3 sequences, around 83% of them detected once, and 0.09% to 0.15% sits in the top ten. The sample taken for sequencing was CD8+ T cells from PBMCs. These receptors came from a human donor with multiple sclerosis.

V and J are TRBV29-1 and TRBJ1-1; 8 bases are shared with TRBD1. Looked up from germline, CDR1 is SQVTM and CDR2 is ANQGSEA. This CDR3 has 17 amino acids. Trimming cost V 2 bases and J 6 bases; bases outside gene matches: 17. CDR3 DNA: TGCAGCGTTGAATTAGCAGGGGGCACGTTTGGATCCGCTGAAGCTTTCTTT. It specifies CSVELAGGTFGSAEAFF. Complete variable domain (other parts from reference TRBV29-1 and TRBJ1-1): SAVISQKPSRDICQRGTSLTIQCQVDSQVTMMFWYRQQPGQSLTLIATANQGSEATYESGFVIDKFPISRPNLTFSTLTVSNMSPEDSSIYLCSVELAGGTFGSAEAFFGQGTRLTVV.

This clonotype was picked up one time. This rearrangement joins TRBV30 to TRBJ1-5, with TRBD1 as a possible D gene (5 bases). CDR3 size: 15 residues. V was shortened by 1 base and J by 8 bases, with 18 bases between the two germline ends. Germline V gene data show CDR1 as GTSNPN and CDR2 as SVGIG (reference sequence). CDR3 in amino acids: CAWSGLGTTMKPQHF. The CDR3 region has the DNA TGTGCCTGGAGTGGCCTAGGGACGACGATGAAGCCCCAGCATTTT.

This chain connects TRBV5-1 to TRBJ2-1; 11 bases align to TRBD2. Trimming removed 0 bases from V and 0 bases from J; junction bases left unmatched: 5. This CDR3 spans 18 amino acids. Looked up from germline, CDR1 is SGHRS and CDR2 is YFSETQ. CDR3 protein: CASSLGGLAESSYNEQFF. The CDR3 DNA follows: TGCGCCAGCAGCTTGGGGGGACTAGCGGAAAGCTCCTACAATGAGCAGTTCTTC.

V gene TRBV30 combines with J gene TRBJ2-3; 8 bases match TRBD1. J lost 1 base, V lost 6 bases, and 9 bases had no gene match. This CDR3 region has 15 residues. From germline, CDR1 is GTSNPN and CDR2 SVGIG (reference sequence). CDR3 DNA: TGTGCCTGTGGGACTTGGGGACAGGGCACAGATACGCAGTATTTT. This translates into CACGTWGQGTDTQYF.

This chain links TRBV10-3 with TRBJ2-5; 7 nucleotides align to TRBD2. With V trimmed by 10 bases and J by 2 bases, 13 bases remained unmatched. Germline assignment: CDR1 ENHRY and CDR2 SYGVKD. CDR3 length equals 15 residues. CDR3 protein: CATMGVGLEQETQYF. The CDR3 coding sequence is TGTGCCACCATGGGCGTAGGACTAGAACAAGAGACCCAGTACTTC.

This clonotype was detected only once. V is TRBV15 and J is TRBJ2-1; TRBD1 is a possible D gene (5 bases). The CDR3 length is 14 residues. Germline V gene lookup returns CDR1 LNHNV and CDR2 YYDKDF (reference sequence). The V and J ends lost 6 bases and 4 bases respectively, with 13 bases between them. The CDR3 bases are TGTGCCACCAGAACAAAGGACACTTACAATGAGCAGTTCTTC. It codes for CATRTKDTYNEQFF. Full variable domain (missing parts from reference TRBV15 and TRBJ2-1): DAMVIQNPRYQVTQFGKPVTLSCSQTLNHNVMYWYQQKSSQAPKLLFHYYDKDFNNEADTPDNFQSRRPNTSFCFLDIRSPGLGDTAMYLCATRTKDTYNEQFFGPGTRLTVL.

The chain recombines TRBV19 with TRBJ2-1, with D unresolved. The CDR3 runs 14 residues. Germline CDR1 and CDR2: LNHDA and SQIVND (reference sequence). Trimming pared 10 bases from V and 5 bases from J, leaving 18 bases between. The CDR3 protein is CATAPLPGDNEQFF. Here the CDR3 DNA reads TGTGCCACCGCCCCCCTTCCCGGAGACAATGAGCAGTTCTTC.

This rearrangement joins TRBV11-2 to TRBJ1-2; 10 bases agree with TRBD1. J lost 8 bases, V lost 5 bases, and 8 bases had no gene match. CDR3 length: 14 residues. The germline gives CDR1 SGHAT, CDR2 FQNNGV. CDR3 nucleotides: TGTGCCAGCAGCACCAGACAGGGGGCGGGAGGCTACACCTTC. This gives the protein CASSTRQGAGGYTF.

This clonotype occurred once. V is TRBV27 and J is TRBJ2-7; possible D gene TRBD2, 5 bases. V was cut by 2 bases and J by 1 base, with 15 bases left in between. Germline values: CDR1 MNHEY, CDR2 SMNVEV (reference sequence). The CDR3 is 16 amino acids. The chain's CDR3 is CASSLAGRGGSYEQYF. Here the CDR3 DNA reads TGTGCCAGCAGTTTAGCAGGCCGGGGTGGGTCCTACGAGCAGTACTTC.

The V call is TRBV27, the J call TRBJ2-1; D not resolved. The CDR3 sequence is 16 residues long. In germline, CDR1 is MNHEY, CDR2 SMNVEV (reference sequence). V was pared by 3 bases and J by 3 bases, with 15 bases between. CDR3 sequence: CASSLVAGGYYNEQFF. Here the CDR3 DNA reads TGTGCCAGCAGTTTGGTGGCTGGCGGATACTACAATGAGCAGTTCTTC.

V is TRBV20-1 and J is TRBJ1-1, with a weak D call TRBD1 (5 bases). The CDR3 spans 13 residues. V was trimmed by 1 base and J by 5 bases, leaving 11 bases between them. Germline values: CDR1 DFQATT, CDR2 SNEGSKA (reference sequence). In nucleotides, the CDR3 is TGCAGTGCTAGAGTGGCAGGGACGACTGAAGCTTTCTTT. Its protein product is CSARVAGTTEAFF.

J is TRBJ1-6 and V is TRBV6-1; TRBD1 is a possible D gene (5 bases). The V end lost 6 bases, the J end lost 5 bases, and 17 bases lay between the germline ends. The germline gives CDR1 MNHNS, CDR2 SASEGT. There are 16 residues in the CDR3. The CDR3 is CASRDFDSDDNSPLHF. CDR3 nucleotide sequence: TGTGCCAGCAGAGATTTTGACAGCGACGATAATTCACCCCTCCACTTT.

This chain uses TRBV4-1 with TRBJ2-7; the D is unclear. The V end was cut by 1 base, the J end by 3 bases, with 7 bases between. The CDR3 covers 13 residues. CDR1 and CDR2 (germline): MGHRA, YSYEKL. CDR3 in amino acids: CASSQVTDYEQYF. The CDR3, as DNA: TGCGCCAGCAGCCAAGTTACTGACTACGAGCAGTACTTC.

The rearrangement links TRBV6-6 to TRBJ2-3; D is unclear. The length of the CDR3 is 16 residues. V lost 4 bases and J lost 2, with 16 bases in between. The germline V gene encodes CDR1 MNHNY and CDR2 SVGAGI (reference sequence). CDR3 amino acids: CASSSRKKDLTDTQYF. The CDR3 DNA follows: TGTGCCAGCAGTTCCAGAAAAAAAGACCTCACAGATACGCAGTATTTT.

V usage is TRBV29-1 and J usage is TRBJ1-2, with 11 bases fitting TRBD1. The CDR3 runs to 15 residues. CDR1 is SQVTM and CDR2 is ANQGSEA in the germline V gene. Trimming removed 8 bases from V and 4 bases from J; junction bases left unmatched: 12. CDR3 sequence: CSTNAQGQGVYGYTF. The CDR3 DNA follows: TGCAGCACCAATGCTCAGGGACAGGGGGTCTATGGCTACACCTTC.

This rearrangement joins TRBV6-1 to TRBJ2-3; 10 bases are shared with TRBD2. V was clipped by 9 bases and J by 3 bases; unmatched bases: 12. CDR1 MNHNS and CDR2 SASEGT come from the germline V gene. This CDR3 is 16 amino acids long. CDR3 sequence: CASKTAGGLATDTQYF. DNA of the CDR3: TGTGCCAGTAAAACCGCGGGGGGACTAGCGACAGATACGCAGTATTTT.

This sequence joins TRBV5-8 and TRBJ2-7; 7 bases match TRBD1. CDR3 size: 14 residues. CDR1 and CDR2 (germline): SGHTS, YDEGEE. Trimming took 7 bases from V and 0 from J; bases not matched to a gene: 7. The CDR3 sequence is CASRGQVDSYEQYF. The CDR3 DNA reads TGTGCCAGCCGAGGACAGGTCGACTCCTACGAGCAGTACTTC.

The chain uses TRBV6-5 and TRBJ2-3, with D possibly matching TRBD2 (6 bases). In germline, CDR1 is MNHEY, CDR2 SVGAGI. This CDR3 contains 15 residues. The germline V and J ends were trimmed by 3 bases and 1 base, with 11 bases remaining between them. The CDR3 region has the DNA TGTGCCAGCAGTTATAGCGGAACCCGCACAGATACGCAGTATTTT. Protein sequence: CASSYSGTRTDTQYF.

The chain joins TRBV5-6 to TRBJ2-7; the D is unclear. With 4 bases removed from V and 3 bases from J, the gap between germline ends came to 11 bases. CDR1 is SGHDT and CDR2 is YYEEEE in the germline V gene. This CDR3 contains 13 residues. For the CDR3, the DNA is TGTGCCAGCAGCCCAGCCTACTTCTACGAGCAGTACTTC. Translation gives CASSPAYFYEQYF.

This clonotype turned up a few times. V gene TRBV13 combines with J gene TRBJ2-7; tentative D call: TRBD1 (6 bases). Germline V gene lookup returns CDR1 PRHDT and CDR2 FYEKMQ (reference sequence). V lost 7 bases and J lost 3, with 19 bases in between. The CDR3 totals 15 residues. The CDR3 region has the DNA TGTGCCAGCACCCAAGGGGGAAGCGGTTACTACGAGCAGTACTTC. The encoded protein is CASTQGGSGYYEQYF.